Here is one T cell receptor (beta chain) with its context. Its antigen is unidentified. The PCR had 60 Vbeta and 13 Jbeta primers. Some clones are missing from TCRdb's copy, which holds only in-frame ones; the method was immunoSEQ multiplex PCR. The sample yields some 150,000 clones, approximately 80% seen once. These data are taken from a study of cytomegalovirus exposure and HLA in healthy donors. Study background: Of 300 to 500 genotyped donors, roughly 76% grouped in the Caucasian-associated ancestry cluster.

Whole-study findings and limits: There was a cluster of highly shared sequence variants that was likely a sequencing artifact. About 87% or about 30% of the time was how often most TCR beta V segments were productive, according to an earlier analysis. A classifier reportedly called cytomegalovirus status with high sensitivity and specificity.

Sequencing was carried out using PBMCs. This TCR derives from a female donor in good health and CMV-seropositive.

CDR3 in amino acids: CASSYRQGVGAGANVLTF. In DNA, the CDR3 is TGTGCCAGCAGCTATCGACAGGGGGTAGGAGCTGGGGCCAACGTCCTGACTTTC. The chain joins TRBV2 to TRBJ2-6; 9 bases are shared with TRBD1. V lost 6 bases and J lost 2; bases outside the gene matches: 11. The CDR3 extends over 18 amino acids. The germline gives CDR1 SNHLY, CDR2 FYNNEI.